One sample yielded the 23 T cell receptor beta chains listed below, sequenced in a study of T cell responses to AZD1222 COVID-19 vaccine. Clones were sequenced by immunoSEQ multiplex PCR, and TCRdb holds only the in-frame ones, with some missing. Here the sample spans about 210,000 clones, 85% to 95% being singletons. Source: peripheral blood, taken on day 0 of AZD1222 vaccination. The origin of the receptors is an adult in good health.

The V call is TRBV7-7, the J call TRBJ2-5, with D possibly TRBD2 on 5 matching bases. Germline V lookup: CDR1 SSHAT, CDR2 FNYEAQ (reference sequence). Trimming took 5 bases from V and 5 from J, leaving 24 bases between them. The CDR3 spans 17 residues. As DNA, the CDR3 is TGTGCCAGCAGCCCTTATAGTGCACTAGTGGCTGGGGAGACCCAGTACTTC. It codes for CASSPYSALVAGETQYF.

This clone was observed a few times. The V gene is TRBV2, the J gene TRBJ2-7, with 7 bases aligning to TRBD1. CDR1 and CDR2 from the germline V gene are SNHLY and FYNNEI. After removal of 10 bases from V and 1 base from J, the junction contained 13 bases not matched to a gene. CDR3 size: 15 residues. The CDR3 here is CATAYETGTSYEQYF. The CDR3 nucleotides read TGTGCCACGGCGTACGAGACAGGGACATCCTACGAGCAGTACTTC.

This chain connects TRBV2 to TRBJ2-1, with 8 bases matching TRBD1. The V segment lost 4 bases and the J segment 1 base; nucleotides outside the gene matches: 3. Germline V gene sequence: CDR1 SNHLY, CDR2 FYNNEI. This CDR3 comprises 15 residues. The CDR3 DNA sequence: TGTGCCAGCAGTGTTCACAGGGGGTCCTACAATGAGCAGTTCTTC. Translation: CASSVHRGSYNEQFF.

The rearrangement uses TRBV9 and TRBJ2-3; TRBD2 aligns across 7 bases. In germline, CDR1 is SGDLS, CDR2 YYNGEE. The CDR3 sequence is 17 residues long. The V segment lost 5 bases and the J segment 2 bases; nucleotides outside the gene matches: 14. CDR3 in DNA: TGTGCCAGCAGTCCTACTGGGGGTAGCGGGCTCACAGATACGCAGTATTTT. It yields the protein CASSPTGGSGLTDTQYF.

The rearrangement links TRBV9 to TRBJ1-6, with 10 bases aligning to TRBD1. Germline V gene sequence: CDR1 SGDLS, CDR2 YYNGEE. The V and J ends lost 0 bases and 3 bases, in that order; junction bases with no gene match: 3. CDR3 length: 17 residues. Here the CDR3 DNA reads TGTGCCAGCAGCGTAGGGACAGGGGGAGACTATAATTCACCCCTCCACTTT. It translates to CASSVGTGGDYNSPLHF.

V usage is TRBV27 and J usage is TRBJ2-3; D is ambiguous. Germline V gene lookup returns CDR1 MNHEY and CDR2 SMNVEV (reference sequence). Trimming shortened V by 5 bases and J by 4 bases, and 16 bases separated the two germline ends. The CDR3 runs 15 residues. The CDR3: CASSTLRWTADTQYF. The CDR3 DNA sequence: TGTGCCAGCAGTACCTTGAGATGGACGGCAGATACGCAGTATTTT.

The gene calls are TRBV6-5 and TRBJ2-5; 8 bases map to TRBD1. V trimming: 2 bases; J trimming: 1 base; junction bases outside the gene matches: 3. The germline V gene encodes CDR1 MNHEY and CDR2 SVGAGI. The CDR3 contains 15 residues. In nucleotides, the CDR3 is TGTGCCAGCAGTTACACCGGGACAGGCCAAGAGACCCAGTACTTC. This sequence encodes CASSYTGTGQETQYF.

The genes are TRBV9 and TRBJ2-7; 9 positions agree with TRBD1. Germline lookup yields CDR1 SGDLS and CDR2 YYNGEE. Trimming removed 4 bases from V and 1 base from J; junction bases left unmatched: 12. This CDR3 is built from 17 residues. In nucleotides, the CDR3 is TGTGCCAGCAGCCCAGGACAGGGGACTCCAAAATCCTACGAGCAGTACTTC. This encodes CASSPGQGTPKSYEQYF.

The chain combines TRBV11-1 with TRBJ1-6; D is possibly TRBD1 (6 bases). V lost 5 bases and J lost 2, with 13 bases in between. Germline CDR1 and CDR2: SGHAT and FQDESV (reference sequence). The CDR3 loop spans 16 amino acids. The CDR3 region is CASSNPGQPYNSPLHF. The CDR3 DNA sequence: TGTGCCAGCAGCAACCCCGGACAGCCCTATAATTCACCCCTCCACTTT.

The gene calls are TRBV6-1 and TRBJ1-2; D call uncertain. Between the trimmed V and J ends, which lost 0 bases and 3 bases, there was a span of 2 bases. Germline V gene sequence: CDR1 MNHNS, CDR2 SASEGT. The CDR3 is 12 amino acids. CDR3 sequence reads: CASSEAHYGYTF. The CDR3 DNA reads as TGTGCCAGCAGTGAAGCTCACTATGGCTACACCTTC.

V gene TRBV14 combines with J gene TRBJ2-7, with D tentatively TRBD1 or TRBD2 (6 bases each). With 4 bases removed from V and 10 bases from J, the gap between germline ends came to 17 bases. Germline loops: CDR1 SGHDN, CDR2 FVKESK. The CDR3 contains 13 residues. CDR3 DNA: TGTGCCAGCAGCCTACAGGGTCCGGGGGAACAGTACTTC. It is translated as CASSLQGPGEQYF.

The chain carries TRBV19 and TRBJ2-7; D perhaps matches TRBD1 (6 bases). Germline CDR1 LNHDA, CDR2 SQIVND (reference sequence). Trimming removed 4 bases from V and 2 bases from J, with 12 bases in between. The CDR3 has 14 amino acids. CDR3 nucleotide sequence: TGTGCCAGTAGTAGAGGGACAAACACCTACGAGCAGTACTTC. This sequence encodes CASSRGTNTYEQYF.

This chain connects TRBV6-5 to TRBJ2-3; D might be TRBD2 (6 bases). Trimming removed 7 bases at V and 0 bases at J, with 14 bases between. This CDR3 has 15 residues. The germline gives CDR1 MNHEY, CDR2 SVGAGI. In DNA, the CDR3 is TGTGCCAGCACCGAACCGGGAGCTAGCACAGATACGCAGTATTTT. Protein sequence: CASTEPGASTDTQYF.

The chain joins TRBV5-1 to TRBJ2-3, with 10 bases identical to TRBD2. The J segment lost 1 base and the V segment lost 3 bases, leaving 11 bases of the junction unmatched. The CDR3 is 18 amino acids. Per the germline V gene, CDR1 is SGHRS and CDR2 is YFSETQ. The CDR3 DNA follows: TGCGCCAGCAGCTGGGGCACTTGGACTAGCGGAGGCACAGATACGCAGTATTTT. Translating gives CASSWGTWTSGGTDTQYF.

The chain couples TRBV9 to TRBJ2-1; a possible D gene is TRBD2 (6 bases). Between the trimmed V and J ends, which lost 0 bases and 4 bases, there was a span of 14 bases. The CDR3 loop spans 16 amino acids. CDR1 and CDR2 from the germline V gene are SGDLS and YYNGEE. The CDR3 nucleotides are TGTGCCAGCAGCGTAGCTCTCCTGGGGGGTTACAATGAGCAGTTCTTC. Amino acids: CASSVALLGGYNEQFF.

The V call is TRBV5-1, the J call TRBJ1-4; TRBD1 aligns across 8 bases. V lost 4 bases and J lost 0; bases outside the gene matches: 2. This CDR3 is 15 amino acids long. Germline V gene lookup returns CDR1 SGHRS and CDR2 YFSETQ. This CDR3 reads CASSPDRATNEKLFF. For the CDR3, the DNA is TGCGCCAGCAGCCCGGACAGGGCAACTAATGAAAAACTGTTTTTT.

The CDR3 region is CASRSSFSSPLHF. The CDR3 coding sequence is TGTGCCAGCAGAAGCTCCTTCAGTTCACCCCTCCACTTT. The chain joins TRBV28 to TRBJ1-6; D ambiguous. Trimming removed 6 bases from V and 9 bases from J, with 12 bases in between. This CDR3 contains 13 residues. Germline V gives CDR1 MDHEN, CDR2 SYDVKM.

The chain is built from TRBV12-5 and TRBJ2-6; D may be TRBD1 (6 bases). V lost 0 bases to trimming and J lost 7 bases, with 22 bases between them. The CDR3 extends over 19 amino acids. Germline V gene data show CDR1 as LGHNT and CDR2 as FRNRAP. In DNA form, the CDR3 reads TGTGCTAGTGGTTTGGTACGCCTGGGCAGGGGATCTGTTGCCAACGTCCTGACTTTC. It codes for CASGLVRLGRGSVANVLTF.

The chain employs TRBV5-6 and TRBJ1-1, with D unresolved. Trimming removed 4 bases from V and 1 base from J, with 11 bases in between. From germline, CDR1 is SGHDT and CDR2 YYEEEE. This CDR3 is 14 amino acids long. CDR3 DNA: TGTGCCAGCAGCCTCAAAATTCGGAACACTGAAGCTTTCTTT. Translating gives CASSLKIRNTEAFF.

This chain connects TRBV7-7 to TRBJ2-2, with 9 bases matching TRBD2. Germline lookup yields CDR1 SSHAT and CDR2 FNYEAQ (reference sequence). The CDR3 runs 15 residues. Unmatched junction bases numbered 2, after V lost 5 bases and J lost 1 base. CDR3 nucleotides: TGTGCCAGCAGCAGTAGCGGGGGGAACACCGGGGAGCTGTTTTTT. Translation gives CASSSSGGNTGELFF.

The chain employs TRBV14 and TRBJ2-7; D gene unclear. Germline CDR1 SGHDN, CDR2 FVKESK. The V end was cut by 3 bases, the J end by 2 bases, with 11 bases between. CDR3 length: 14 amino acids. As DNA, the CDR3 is TGTGCCAGCAGCCAGAGATGGGAAACCTACGAGCAGTACTTC. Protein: CASSQRWETYEQYF.

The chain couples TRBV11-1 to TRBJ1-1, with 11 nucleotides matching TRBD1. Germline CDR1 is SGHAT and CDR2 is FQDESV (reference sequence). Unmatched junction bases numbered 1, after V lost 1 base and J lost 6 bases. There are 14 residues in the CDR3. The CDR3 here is CASSLGDRGSEAFF. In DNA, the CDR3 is TGTGCCAGCAGCTTAGGGGACAGGGGGTCTGAAGCTTTCTTT.

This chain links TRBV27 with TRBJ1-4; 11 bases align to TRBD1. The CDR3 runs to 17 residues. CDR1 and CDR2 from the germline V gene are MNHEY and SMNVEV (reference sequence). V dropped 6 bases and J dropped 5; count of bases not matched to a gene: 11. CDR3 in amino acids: CASSTWTGGRRNEKLFF. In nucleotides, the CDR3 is TGTGCCAGCAGCACCTGGACAGGGGGCAGGAGGAATGAAAAACTGTTTTTT. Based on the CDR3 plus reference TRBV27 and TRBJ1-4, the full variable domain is EAQVTQNPRYLITVTGKKLTVTCSQNMNHEYMSWYRQDPGLGLRQIYYSMNVEVTDKGDVPEGYKVSRKEKRNFPLILESPSPNQTSLYFCASSTWTGGRRNEKLFFGSGTQLSVL.